These T cell receptor beta chains were read from a single sample in a study of blood T cell repertoires in COVID-19. TCRdb's table, derived via immunoSEQ multiplex PCR, lists solely in-frame clones and lacks some. The table lists 110,000 to 150,000 clones, approximately 78% of them singletons. The specimen was peripheral blood. Receptors were obtained from a woman aged 80 or over with acute or convalescent COVID-19. The CDR3 runs from the conserved cysteine through the conserved F or W. Fields, in order: D gene, CDR3 length, J gene, V gene, clone size, CDR3 protein, CDR3 DNA. A D gene is named only where the DNA matches it firmly. The listing skips clone size in some rows; elsewhere it reads once, few, many or a size class.

- | 13 | TRBJ2-7 | TRBV7-9 | - | CASSLGQDYEQYF | TGTGCCAGCAGCTTAGGGCAGGATTACGAGCAGTACTTC
TRBD1 | 15 | TRBJ1-2 | TRBV28 | - | CASSFGGQANYGYTF | TGTGCCAGCAGTTTCGGTGGACAGGCGAACTATGGCTACACCTTC
- | 14 | TRBJ2-1 | TRBV21-1 | - | CASNRDSSYNEQFF | TGTGCCAGTAACCGGGACAGCTCCTACAATGAGCAGTTCTTC
TRBD1 | 15 | TRBJ1-5 | TRBV19 | - | CASTLGQGAYQPQHF | TGTGCCAGTACCCTGGGACAGGGGGCCTATCAGCCCCAGCATTTT
- | 15 | TRBJ1-1 | TRBV14 | - | CASTNNRKMNTEAFF | TGTGCCAGCACCAATAACAGGAAGATGAACACTGAAGCTTTCTTT
TRBD2 | 16 | TRBJ2-2 | TRBV19 | - | CASSALAGGNTGELFF | TGTGCCAGTAGTGCACTAGCGGGAGGGAACACCGGGGAGCTGTTTTTT
TRBD1 | 15 | TRBJ1-1 | TRBV6-2/TRBV6-3 | - | CASSYNRGDRPEAFF | TGTGCCAGCAGTTACAATCGGGGGGACAGGCCTGAAGCTTTCTTT
- | 14 | TRBJ1-1 | TRBV25-1 | - | CASSDITGNTEAFF | TGTGCCAGCAGTGATATAACAGGAAACACTGAAGCTTTCTTT
TRBD2 | 16 | TRBJ2-4 | TRBV3-1/TRBV3-2 | - | CASSPKGGLGTNIQYF | TGTGCCAGCAGCCCAAAGGGGGGACTAGGCACGAACATTCAGTACTTC
- | 15 | TRBJ2-2 | TRBV18 | - | CASSPIGQLAGELFF | TGTGCCAGCTCACCAATAGGACAGCTGGCCGGGGAGCTGTTTTTT
- | 16 | TRBJ2-1 | TRBV5-1 | - | CASSPFALSSYNEQFF | TGCGCCAGCAGCCCCTTCGCCCTCAGCTCCTACAATGAGCAGTTCTTC
TRBD1 | 13 | TRBJ1-2 | TRBV5-8 | once | CASSPGQPYGYTF | TGTGCCAGCAGCCCGGGACAGCCCTATGGCTACACCTTC
- | 16 | TRBJ2-1 | TRBV24-1 | few | CATSDHKLLQDNEQFF | TGTGCCACCAGTGATCACAAACTCCTACAGGACAATGAGCAGTTCTTC
- | 15 | TRBJ1-2 | TRBV19 | once | CASSMDSHTIYGYTF | TGTGCCAGTAGCATGGACAGTCACACGATCTATGGCTACACCTTC
- | 14 | TRBJ1-4 | TRBV21-1 | - | CAPGDRGANEKLFF | TGTGCCCCCGGAGACAGGGGGGCTAATGAAAAACTGTTTTTT
TRBD2 | 16 | TRBJ2-5 | TRBV2 | - | CASSEYGTSGGETQYF | TGTGCCAGCAGTGAATATGGGACTAGCGGGGGAGAGACCCAGTACTTC
- | 11 | TRBJ2-7 | TRBV7-9 | - | CASSPAYEQYF | TGTGCCAGCAGCCCTGCCTACGAGCAGTACTTC
- | 14 | TRBJ2-7 | TRBV18 | - | CASSPERSSYEQYF | TGTGCCAGCTCACCAGAGCGGAGCTCCTACGAGCAGTACTTC
- | 13 | TRBJ2-7 | TRBV19 | - | CASSRDIPYEQYF | TGTGCCAGTAGCCGGGACATACCCTACGAGCAGTACTTC
- | 17 | TRBJ1-6 | TRBV18 | - | CASSPFSRDTHNSPLHF | TGTGCCAGCTCACCCTTCAGCCGGGACACTCATAATTCACCCCTCCACTTT
- | 15 | TRBJ1-5 | TRBV28 | - | CASSPKGRFNQPQHF | TGTGCCAGCAGCCCTAAGGGGAGGTTCAATCAGCCCCAGCATTTT
- | 16 | TRBJ1-6 | TRBV4-1 | - | CASSQDFLRGRSPLHF | TGCGCCAGCAGCCAAGACTTTTTACGGGGGAGATCACCCCTCCACTTT
- | 18 | TRBJ2-7 | TRBV18 | - | CASSPRGRGTNLSYEQYF | TGTGCCAGCTCACCACGTGGTCGGGGGACCAACCTCTCCTACGAGCAGTACTTC
TRBD1 | 17 | TRBJ2-1 | TRBV5-6 | - | CASSYNKRARGNNEQFF | TGTGCCAGCAGCTACAATAAAAGGGCCAGGGGGAACAATGAGCAGTTCTTC
TRBD2 | 14 | TRBJ2-5 | TRBV30 | - | CAWSVGGAGETQYF | TGTGCCTGGAGTGTCGGGGGGGCCGGGGAGACCCAGTACTTC
- | 13 | TRBJ1-5 | TRBV25-1 | - | CASSAGINQPQHF | TGTGCCAGCAGTGCGGGGATCAATCAGCCCCAGCATTTT
- | 12 | TRBJ2-7 | TRBV11-2 | - | CASSLRGAEQYF | TGTGCCAGCAGCTTACGGGGGGCCGAGCAGTACTTC
TRBD1 | 16 | TRBJ2-7 | TRBV5-1 | - | CASSLTGGTGVREQYF | TGCGCCAGCAGCTTGACCGGGGGGACAGGGGTTAGGGAGCAGTACTTC
TRBD1 | 14 | TRBJ2-2 | TRBV6-2/TRBV6-3 | - | CASSKQGFVGELFF | TGTGCCAGCAGTAAACAGGGGTTCGTCGGGGAGCTGTTTTTT
- | 14 | TRBJ2-1 | TRBV4-1 | many | CASSQAGSPNEQFF | TGCGCCAGCAGCCAGGCGGGGTCCCCCAATGAGCAGTTCTTC
- | 13 | TRBJ1-6 | TRBV28 | - | CASIRPGGSPLHF | TGTGCCAGCATTCGACCGGGGGGGTCACCCCTCCACTTT
TRBD1 | 20 | TRBJ1-6 | TRBV5-1 | - | CASSSLAGTGYSSYNSPLHF | TGCGCCAGCAGCTCCCTCGCCGGGACAGGGTATAGCTCCTATAATTCACCCCTCCACTTT
TRBD2 | 14 | TRBJ2-5 | TRBV25-1 | - | CASSPLSAGGPEYF | TGTGCCAGCAGCCCATTGTCAGCGGGGGGGCCGGAGTACTTC
- | 12 | TRBJ2-3 | TRBV10-1 | - | CASSGDTDTQYF | TGCGCCAGCAGTGGAGACACAGATACGCAGTATTTT
TRBD2 | 16 | TRBJ2-1 | TRBV18 | - | CASSPLQSGRGNEQFF | TGTGCCAGCTCACCTTTGCAGAGCGGGAGGGGGAATGAGCAGTTCTTC
TRBD1 | 17 | TRBJ2-5 | TRBV5-1 | few | CASSLGTGQGISETQYF | TGCGCCAGCAGCTTGGGAACAGGACAGGGTATCTCGGAGACCCAGTACTTC
- | 11 | TRBJ2-7 | TRBV3-1/TRBV3-2 | - | CASSRLYEQYF | TGTGCCAGCAGCCGACTGTACGAGCAGTACTTC
TRBD2 | 14 | TRBJ2-3 | TRBV29-1 | - | CSVAGGESPDTQCF | TGCAGCGTTGCGGGGGGGGAGTCCCCAGATACGCAGTGTTTT
- | 15 | TRBJ2-5 | TRBV10-2 | - | CASTNPGREGETQYF | TGCGCCAGCACCAACCCGGGCCGAGAGGGTGAGACCCAGTACTTC
TRBD2 | 18 | TRBJ2-1 | TRBV3-1/TRBV3-2 | few | CASSQAFREVGSYNEQFF | TGTGCCAGCAGCCAAGCATTTCGGGAGGTAGGCTCCTACAATGAGCAGTTCTTC
- | 16 | TRBJ2-7 | TRBV25-1 | - | CASSSGGGSLVYEQYF | TGTGCCAGCAGTAGTGGGGGCGGGAGTCTAGTGTACGAGCAGTACTTC
- | 11 | TRBJ1-1 | TRBV28 | - | CASSLGTEAFF | TGTGCCAGCAGTCTAGGAACTGAAGCTTTCTTT
- | 16 | TRBJ2-6 | TRBV7-8 | - | CASSPHRVPGANVLTF | TGTGCCAGCAGCCCCCACAGGGTGCCTGGGGCCAACGTCCTGACTTTC
TRBD2 | 21 | TRBJ2-3 | TRBV4-2 | - | CASSQVATHLRLAEATDTQYF | TGTGCCAGCAGCCAAGTTGCCACTCACTTACGACTAGCGGAGGCCACAGATACGCAGTATTTT
- | 13 | TRBJ2-1 | TRBV6-5 | - | CASSYSWREEQFF | TGTGCCAGCAGTTACAGTTGGAGAGAGGAGCAGTTCTTC
- | 15 | TRBJ1-2 | TRBV10-3 | - | CAISESGRLNYGYTF | TGTGCCATCAGTGAGTCGGGCAGGCTTAACTATGGCTACACCTTC